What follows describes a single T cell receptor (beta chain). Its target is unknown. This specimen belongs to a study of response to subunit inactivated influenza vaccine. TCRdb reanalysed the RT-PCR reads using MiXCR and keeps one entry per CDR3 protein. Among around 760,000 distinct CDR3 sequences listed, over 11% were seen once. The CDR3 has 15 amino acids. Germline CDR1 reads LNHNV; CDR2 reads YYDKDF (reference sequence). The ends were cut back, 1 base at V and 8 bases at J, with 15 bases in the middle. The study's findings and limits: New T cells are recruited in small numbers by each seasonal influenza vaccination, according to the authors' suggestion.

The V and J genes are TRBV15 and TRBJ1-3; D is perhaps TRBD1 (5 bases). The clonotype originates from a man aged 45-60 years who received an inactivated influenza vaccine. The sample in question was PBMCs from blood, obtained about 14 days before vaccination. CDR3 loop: CATSRVGEESDTIYF. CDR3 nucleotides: TGTGCCACCAGCAGAGTGGGGGAAGAGTCCGACACCATATATTTT. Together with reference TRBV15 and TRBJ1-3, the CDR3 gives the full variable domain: DAMVIQNPRYQVTQFGKPVTLSCSQTLNHNVMYWYQQKSSQAPKLLFHYYDKDFNNEADTPDNFQSRRPNTSFCFLDIRSPGLGDTAMYLCATSRVGEESDTIYFGEGSWLTVV.